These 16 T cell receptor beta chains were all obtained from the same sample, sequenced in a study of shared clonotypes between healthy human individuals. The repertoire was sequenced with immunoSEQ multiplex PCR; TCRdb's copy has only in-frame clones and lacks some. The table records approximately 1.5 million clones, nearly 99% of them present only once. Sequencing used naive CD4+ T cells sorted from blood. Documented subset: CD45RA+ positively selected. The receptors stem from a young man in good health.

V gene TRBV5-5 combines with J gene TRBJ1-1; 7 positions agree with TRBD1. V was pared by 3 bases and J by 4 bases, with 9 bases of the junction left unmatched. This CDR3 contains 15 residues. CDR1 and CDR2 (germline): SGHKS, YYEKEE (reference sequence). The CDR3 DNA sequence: TGTGCCAGCAGCTGGACAGGTTCCGGGGGCACTGAAGCTTTCTTT. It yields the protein CASSWTGSGGTEAFF.

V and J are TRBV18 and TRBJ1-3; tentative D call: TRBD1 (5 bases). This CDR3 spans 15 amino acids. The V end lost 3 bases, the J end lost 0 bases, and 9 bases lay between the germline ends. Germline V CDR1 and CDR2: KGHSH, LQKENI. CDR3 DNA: TGTGCCAGCTCACCGGGGGAGTTCTCTGGAAACACCATATATTTT. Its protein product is CASSPGEFSGNTIYF. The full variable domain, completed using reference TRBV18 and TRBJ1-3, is NAGVMQNPRHLVRRRGQEARLRCSPMKGHSHVYWYRQLPEEGLKFMVYLQKENIIDESGMPKERFSAEFPKEGPSILRIQQVVRGDSAAYFCASSPGEFSGNTIYFGEGSWLTVV.

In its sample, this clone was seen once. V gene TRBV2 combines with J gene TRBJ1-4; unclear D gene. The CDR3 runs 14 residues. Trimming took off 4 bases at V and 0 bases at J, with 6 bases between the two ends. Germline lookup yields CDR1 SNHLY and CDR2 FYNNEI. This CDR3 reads CASSVEATNEKLFF. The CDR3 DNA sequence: TGTGCCAGCAGTGTAGAAGCAACTAATGAAAAACTGTTTTTT.

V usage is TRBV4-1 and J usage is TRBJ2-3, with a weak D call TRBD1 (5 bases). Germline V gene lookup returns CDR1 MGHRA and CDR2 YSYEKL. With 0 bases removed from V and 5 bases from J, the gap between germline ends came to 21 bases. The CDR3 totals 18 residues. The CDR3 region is CASSQDPHGANAGDTQYF. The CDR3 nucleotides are TGCGCCAGCAGCCAAGACCCCCATGGGGCTAACGCCGGAGATACGCAGTATTTT.

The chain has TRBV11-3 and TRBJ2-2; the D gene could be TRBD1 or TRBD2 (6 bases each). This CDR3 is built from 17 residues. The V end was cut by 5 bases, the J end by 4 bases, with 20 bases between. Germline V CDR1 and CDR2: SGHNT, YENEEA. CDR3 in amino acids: CASSLEGGRDGTGELFF. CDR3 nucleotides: TGTGCCAGCAGCCTCGAGGGGGGCAGGGATGGCACCGGGGAGCTGTTTTTT.

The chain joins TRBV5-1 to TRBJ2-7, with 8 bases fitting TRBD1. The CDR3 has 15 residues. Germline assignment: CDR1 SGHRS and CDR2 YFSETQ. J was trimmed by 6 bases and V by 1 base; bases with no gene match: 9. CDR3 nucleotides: TGCGCCAGCAGCTTGTTAAACAGGGGGGTCTCCGAGCAGTACTTC. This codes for CASSLLNRGVSEQYF.

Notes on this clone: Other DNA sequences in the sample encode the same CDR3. The CDR3 loop is CASSPLETQYF. The CDR3 DNA is TGTGCCAGCTCACCGTTGGAGACCCAGTACTTC. The rearrangement joins TRBV18 to TRBJ2-5; D gene ambiguous. Trimming took off 3 bases at V and 5 bases at J, with 4 bases between the two ends. The CDR3 is made up of 11 amino acids. Germline CDR1 KGHSH, CDR2 LQKENI.

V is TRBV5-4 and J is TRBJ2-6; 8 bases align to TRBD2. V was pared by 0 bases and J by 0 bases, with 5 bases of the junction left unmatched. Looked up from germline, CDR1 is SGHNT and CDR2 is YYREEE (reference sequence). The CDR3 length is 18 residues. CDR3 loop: CASSLGLARDSGANVLTF. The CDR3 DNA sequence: TGTGCCAGCAGCTTGGGACTAGCGAGGGACTCTGGGGCCAACGTCCTGACTTTC.

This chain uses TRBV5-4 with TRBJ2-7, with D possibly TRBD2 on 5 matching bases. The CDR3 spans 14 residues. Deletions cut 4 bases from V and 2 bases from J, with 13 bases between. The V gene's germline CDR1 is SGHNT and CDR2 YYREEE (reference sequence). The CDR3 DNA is TGTGCCAGCAGCCCTAAAGGGCGGGCCTACGAGCAGTACTTC. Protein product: CASSPKGRAYEQYF.

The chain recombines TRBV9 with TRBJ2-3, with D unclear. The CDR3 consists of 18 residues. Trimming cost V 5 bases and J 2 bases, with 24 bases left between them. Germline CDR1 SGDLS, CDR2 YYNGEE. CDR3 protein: CASSESRRTPAHTDTQYF. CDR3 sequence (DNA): TGTGCCAGCAGTGAAAGCCGGCGGACCCCGGCGCACACAGATACGCAGTATTTT.

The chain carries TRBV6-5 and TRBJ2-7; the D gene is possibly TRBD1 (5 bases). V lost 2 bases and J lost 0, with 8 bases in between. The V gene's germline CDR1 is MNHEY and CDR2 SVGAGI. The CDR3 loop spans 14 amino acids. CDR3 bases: TGTGCCAGCAGTTACGACGACAGCTCCTACGAGCAGTACTTC. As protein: CASSYDDSSYEQYF.

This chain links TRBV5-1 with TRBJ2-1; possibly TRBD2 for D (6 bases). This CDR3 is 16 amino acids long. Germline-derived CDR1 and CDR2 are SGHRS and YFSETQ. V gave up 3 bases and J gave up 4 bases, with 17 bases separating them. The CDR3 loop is CASSSRGLNKYNEQFF. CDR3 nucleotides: TGCGCCAGCAGCTCCCGTGGACTAAACAAGTACAATGAGCAGTTCTTC. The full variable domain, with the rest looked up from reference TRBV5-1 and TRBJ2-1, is KAGVTQTPRYLIKTRGQQVTLSCSPISGHRSVSWYQQTPGQGLQFLFEYFSETQRNKGNFPGRFSGRQFSNSRSEMNVSTLELGDSALYLCASSSRGLNKYNEQFFGPGTRLTVL.

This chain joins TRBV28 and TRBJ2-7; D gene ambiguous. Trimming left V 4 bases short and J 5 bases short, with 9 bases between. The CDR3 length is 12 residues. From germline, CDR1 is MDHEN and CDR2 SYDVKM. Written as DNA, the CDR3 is TGTGCCAGCAGTTATAGTGGACACGAGCAGTACTTC. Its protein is CASSYSGHEQYF.

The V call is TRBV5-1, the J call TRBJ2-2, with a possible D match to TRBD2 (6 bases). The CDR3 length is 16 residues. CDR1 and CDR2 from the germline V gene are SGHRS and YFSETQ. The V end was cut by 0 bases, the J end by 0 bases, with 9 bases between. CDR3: CASSLAGVANTGELFF. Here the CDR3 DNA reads TGCGCCAGCAGCTTGGCGGGGGTGGCGAACACCGGGGAGCTGTTTTTT.

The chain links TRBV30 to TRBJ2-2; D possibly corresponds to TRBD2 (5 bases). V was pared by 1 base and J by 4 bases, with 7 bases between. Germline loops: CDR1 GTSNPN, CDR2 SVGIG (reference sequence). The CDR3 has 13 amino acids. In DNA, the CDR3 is TGTGCCTGGAGTGCGGGGAGCACCGGGGAGCTGTTTTTT. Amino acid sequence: CAWSAGSTGELFF.

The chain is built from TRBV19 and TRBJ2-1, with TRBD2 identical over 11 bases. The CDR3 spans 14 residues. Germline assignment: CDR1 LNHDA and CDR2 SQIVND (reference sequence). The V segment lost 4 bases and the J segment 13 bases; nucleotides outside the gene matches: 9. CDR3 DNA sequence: TGTGCCAGTAGTAGGACGGGACTAGCGGTGGAACAGTTCTTC. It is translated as CASSRTGLAVEQFF.